These 4 T cell receptor beta chains came from one sample sequenced in a study of CD8 T cells in ankylosing spondylitis. TCRdb re-analysed the 5' RACE reads in MiXCR, keeping a single row per CDR3 protein. The sample records fewer than 400,000 distinct CDR3 sequences, 14% to 15% being singletons. Sequenced input: blood, either unsorted or a sorted T cell fraction (not recorded which). The receptor set was obtained from a male donor with ankylosing spondylitis or in good health (not recorded which).

In its sample, this clonotype was seen a few times. The chain's CDR3 is CASSLHGDQPQHF. The CDR3 DNA follows: TGTGCCAGCAGCTTACATGGGGATCAGCCCCAGCATTTT. V gene TRBV7-2 combines with J gene TRBJ1-5, with unresolved D. Trimming left V 2 bases short and J 5 bases short, with 7 bases between. Germline V gene lookup returns CDR1 SGHTA and CDR2 FQGNSA. The CDR3 has 13 residues.

This clonotype has more than one count but fewer than ten. The CDR3 region is CSVQGGVVLGGTEAFF. The CDR3 coding sequence is TGCAGCGTTCAAGGAGGGGTGGTTTTAGGAGGCACTGAAGCTTTCTTT. This sequence joins TRBV29-1 and TRBJ1-1; D is perhaps TRBD1 (5 bases). Germline CDR1 reads SQVTM; CDR2 reads ANQGSEA. The V end lost 5 bases, the J end lost 4 bases, and 23 bases lay between the germline ends. This CDR3 has 16 amino acids.

This clonotype was counted only a few times. The gene calls are TRBV5-1 and TRBJ2-2; no clear D. V lost 0 bases to trimming and J lost 5 bases, with 8 bases between them. The CDR3 is made up of 14 amino acids. Germline assignment: CDR1 SGHRS and CDR2 YFSETQ. CDR3 sequence: CASSLVTGTGELFF. In DNA form, the CDR3 reads TGCGCCAGCAGCTTGGTTACCGGGACCGGGGAGCTGTTTTTT.

About this clonotype itself: Possible read error: a much larger clone is one base away. This chain uses TRBV6-1 with TRBJ1-5; unclear D gene. Germline V lookup: CDR1 MNHNS, CDR2 SASEGT. Trimming cost V 6 bases and J 6 bases, with 6 bases left between them. The CDR3 length is 11 residues. The CDR3 region is CASSGAQPQHF. In DNA, the CDR3 is TGTGCCAGCAGCGGCGCTCAGCCCCAGCATTTT.